The source of this T cell receptor (beta chain) is a study of blood T cell repertoires in COVID-19. At the level of the study: Sources were T cells, B-cell-depleted T cells, or PBMCs; the material itself was cDNA or gDNA.

As handled by the study authors: Estimated nucleated cell counts came from reference gene primer amplification. Generated by immunoSEQ multiplex PCR, the TCRdb table keeps only in-frame clones and is missing some. The V and J calls and the clone size are those of that table, but D and trimming were determined from the DNA. The sample gives more than 250,000 clones, more than 85% of which show up once; 3.6% is in the top ten. The CDR3 sequence is 13 residues long. In germline, CDR1 is KGHDR, CDR2 SFDVKD. Trimming stripped 4 bases from V and 0 bases from J, with 3 bases between. The V and J genes are TRBV24-1 and TRBJ1-3; D remains unclear. Source material: peripheral blood. The TCR originated in a young man with active or convalescent COVID-19. CDR3 region: CATSDGSGNTIYF. CDR3 DNA sequence: TGTGCCACCAGTGACGGCTCTGGAAACACCATATATTTT.